This T cell receptor (beta chain) was observed in a study of cytomegalovirus exposure and HLA in healthy donors. Study observations and caveats: Reports described diagnosis of cytomegalovirus status by the classifier as highly specific and sensitive.

Note on this clone: The target antigen is unknown.

V lost 3 bases, J lost 7 bases, and 9 bases lay in between. Germline loops: CDR1 KGHSH, CDR2 LQKENI. CDR3 size: 12 residues. PCR used 60 Vbeta primers and 13 Jbeta primers. Clones were sequenced by immunoSEQ multiplex PCR, and TCRdb holds only the in-frame ones, with some missing. This table has 120,000 to 150,000 clones, 80% appearing once. The material sequenced was PBMCs. The chain has TRBV18 and TRBJ2-5; no reliable D call. This sequence originates from a woman aged 30 to 39 in good health and CMV-seronegative. The CDR3 spells CASSPPLGTQYF. In nucleotides, the CDR3 is TGTGCCAGCTCACCCCCTCTCGGGACCCAGTACTTC.